This T cell receptor beta chain was retrieved from a study of T cell repertoires in cytomegalovirus infection. TCRdb itself ran the reads through MiXCR, one entry per CDR3 protein. The repertoire holds about half a million distinct CDR3 sequences, roughly 46% seen once, with about two fifths in the top ten. The study, taken as a whole, reports: Clonotypes of TCR beta that were HLA-C-restricted and CMV-specific dominated the ex vivo response.

This CDR3 has 15 residues. V shed 0 bases and J shed 0 bases, with 8 bases lying between them. The germline CDR1 and CDR2 sequences are ENHRY and SYGVKD. As for this clonotype: Its antigen is not identified.

The source material was cultured PBMCs, sampled from culture after CMV antigen stimulation. The sequence came from a human donor in good health (CMV status not recorded). Some clones in this sample may be carry-over from other donors' samples. The rearrangement joins TRBV10-3 to TRBJ1-2; no clear D. The CDR3 reads CAISESPEANYGYTF. In DNA, the CDR3 is TGTGCCATCAGTGAGTCGCCTGAAGCTAACTATGGCTACACCTTC.